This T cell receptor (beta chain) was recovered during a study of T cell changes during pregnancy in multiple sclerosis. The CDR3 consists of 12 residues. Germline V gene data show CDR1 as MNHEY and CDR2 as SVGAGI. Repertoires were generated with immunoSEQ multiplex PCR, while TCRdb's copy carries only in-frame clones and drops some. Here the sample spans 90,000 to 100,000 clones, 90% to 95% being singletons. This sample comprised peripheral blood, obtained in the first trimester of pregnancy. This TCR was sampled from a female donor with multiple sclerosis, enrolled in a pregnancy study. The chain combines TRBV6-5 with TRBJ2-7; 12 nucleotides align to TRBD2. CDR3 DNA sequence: TGTGCTACGACTAGCGGGGGTTCAGAGCAGTACTTC. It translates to CATTSGGSEQYF.